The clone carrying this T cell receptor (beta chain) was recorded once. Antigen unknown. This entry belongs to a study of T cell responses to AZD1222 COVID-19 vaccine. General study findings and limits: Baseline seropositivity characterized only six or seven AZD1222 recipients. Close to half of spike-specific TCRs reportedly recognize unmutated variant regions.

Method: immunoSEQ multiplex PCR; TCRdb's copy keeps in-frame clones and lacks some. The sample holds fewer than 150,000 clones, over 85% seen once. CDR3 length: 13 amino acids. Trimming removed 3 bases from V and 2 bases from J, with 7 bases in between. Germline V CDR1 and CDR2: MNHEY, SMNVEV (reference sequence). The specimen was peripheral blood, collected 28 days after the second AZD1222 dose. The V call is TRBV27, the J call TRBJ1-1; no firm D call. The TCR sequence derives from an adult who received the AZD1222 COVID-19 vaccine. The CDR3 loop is CASSLTPNTEAFF. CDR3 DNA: TGTGCCAGCAGTTTGACCCCTAACACTGAAGCTTTCTTT.